The 23 T cell receptor beta chains presented below share a single source sample, sequenced in a study of blood T cell repertoires in COVID-19. Using immunoSEQ multiplex PCR, the repertoire was profiled, and TCRdb retains in-frame clones only, with some absent. This table holds approximately 290,000 clones, under 90% found once. Specimen: peripheral blood. All receptors derive from a woman in her thirties with COVID-19, enrolled during active disease.

The chain joins TRBV6-5 to TRBJ1-5, with 7 bases that match TRBD1. Germline lookup yields CDR1 MNHEY and CDR2 SVGAGI. With V trimmed by 6 bases and J by 5 bases, 7 bases remained unmatched. This CDR3 contains 14 residues. CDR3 bases: TGTGCCAGCAGGGAGACAGGGTACTATCAGCCCCAGCATTTT. As protein: CASRETGYYQPQHF.

This sequence joins TRBV18 and TRBJ1-4; no clear D gene. Trimming removed 5 bases from V and 5 bases from J, with 9 bases in between. Germline CDR1 KGHSH, CDR2 LQKENI. CDR3 length: 13 residues. In nucleotides, the CDR3 is TGTGCCAGCTCAACATACGGGAATGAAAAACTGTTTTTT. Amino acids: CASSTYGNEKLFF.

The chain links TRBV5-1 to TRBJ1-1; D call uncertain. Germline-derived CDR1 and CDR2 are SGHRS and YFSETQ. This CDR3 contains 14 residues. Trimming cost V 1 base and J 1 base, with 8 bases left between them. As DNA, the CDR3 is TGCGCCAGCAGCTTGCTCCGGGAGAACACTGAAGCTTTCTTT. Its translation is CASSLLRENTEAFF.

This chain joins TRBV18 and TRBJ1-2, with 7 bases fitting TRBD1. The CDR3 sequence is 13 residues long. Germline V gene data show CDR1 as KGHSH and CDR2 as LQKENI. Losses at the gene ends were 1 base for V and 6 bases for J; bases not matched to a gene: 2. The CDR3 is CASSPRDRDGYTF. CDR3 DNA: TGTGCCAGCTCACCACGCGACAGGGATGGCTACACCTTC.

The chain has TRBV28 and TRBJ1-5; 9 bases fit TRBD1. Germline values: CDR1 MDHEN, CDR2 SYDVKM. V gave up 2 bases and J gave up 6 bases; unmatched junction bases: 2. The CDR3 consists of 14 residues. For the CDR3, the DNA is TGTGCCAGCAGTTTAACAGGGGGCACTCAGCCCCAGCATTTT. It encodes CASSLTGGTQPQHF.

This chain joins TRBV5-1 and TRBJ1-5, with D perhaps matching TRBD1 (5 bases). Germline V gives CDR1 SGHRS, CDR2 YFSETQ. The CDR3 has 14 residues. V was pared by 1 base and J by 7 bases, with 12 bases between. The chain's CDR3 is CASSLMQGGQPQHF. The CDR3 DNA follows: TGCGCCAGCAGCTTGATGCAGGGTGGACAGCCCCAGCATTTT. The variable domain in full, completed from reference TRBV5-1 and TRBJ1-5, reads KAGVTQTPRYLIKTRGQQVTLSCSPISGHRSVSWYQQTPGQGLQFLFEYFSETQRNKGNFPGRFSGRQFSNSRSEMNVSTLELGDSALYLCASSLMQGGQPQHFGDGTRLSIL.

The chain combines TRBV7-2 with TRBJ2-1; tentative D call: TRBD1 (5 bases). The CDR3 contains 13 residues. Germline V gives CDR1 SGHTA, CDR2 FQGNSA. The V and J ends lost 6 bases and 3 bases respectively, with 9 bases between them. In DNA, the CDR3 is TGTGCCAGCAGTTGGCAGGGCTACAATGAGCAGTTCTTC. Protein product: CASSWQGYNEQFF.

The CDR3 coding sequence is TGTGCCAGTCGCCGGGGTGGAGAGACCCAGTACTTC. Translating it yields CASRRGGETQYF. V and J are TRBV6-1 and TRBJ2-5, with D possibly matching TRBD2 (5 bases). Deletions cut 9 bases from V and 4 bases from J, with 12 bases between. Germline loops: CDR1 MNHNS, CDR2 SASEGT. The CDR3 sequence is 12 residues long.

The V gene is TRBV25-1, the J gene TRBJ1-1; D gene ambiguous. Per germline, CDR1 MGHDK and CDR2 SYGVNS. Trimming took 7 bases from V and 3 from J, leaving 9 bases between them. CDR3 length: 12 residues. CDR3 sequence reads: CASTGSDTEAFF. For the CDR3, the DNA is TGTGCCAGCACGGGGTCCGACACTGAAGCTTTCTTT.

Comment on this clone: Other DNA variants within this sample encode the same CDR3. The chain links TRBV5-1 to TRBJ1-2; 7 bases align to TRBD1. J gave up 5 bases and V 0 bases, and 1 base lay outside the gene matches. The CDR3 is made up of 13 amino acids. Germline values: CDR1 SGHRS, CDR2 YFSETQ. Here the CDR3 DNA reads TGCGCCAGCAGCTTGGAGGGACAGTATGGCTACACCTTC. Residues: CASSLEGQYGYTF. Combining the CDR3 with reference TRBV5-1 and TRBJ1-2 gives the whole variable domain KAGVTQTPRYLIKTRGQQVTLSCSPISGHRSVSWYQQTPGQGLQFLFEYFSETQRNKGNFPGRFSGRQFSNSRSEMNVSTLELGDSALYLCASSLEGQYGYTFGSGTRLTVV.

The chain links TRBV27 to TRBJ2-4; a possible D gene is TRBD2 (6 bases). Per the germline V gene, CDR1 is MNHEY and CDR2 is SMNVEV (reference sequence). The germline V and J ends were trimmed by 6 bases and 5 bases, with 17 bases remaining between them. The CDR3 runs to 15 residues. The CDR3 is CASSPWEDAQNIQYF. The CDR3 DNA sequence: TGTGCCAGCAGCCCCTGGGAGGACGCCCAAAACATTCAGTACTTC.

The chain links TRBV3-1 (or the pseudogene TRBV3-2) to TRBJ2-1; TRBD2 matches at 8 bases. Germline-derived CDR1 and CDR2 are LGHDT and YNNKEL (reference sequence). Trimming removed 4 bases from V and 4 bases from J; junction bases left unmatched: 3. The CDR3 length is 14 residues. The DNA of the CDR3 is TGTGCCAGCAGCCCCGGGGGGGCGTACAATGAGCAGTTCTTC. This sequence encodes CASSPGGAYNEQFF.

The V gene is TRBV6-5, the J gene TRBJ2-2, with 8 bases lining up with TRBD1. With V trimmed by 8 bases and J by 4 bases, 9 bases remained unmatched. The CDR3 spans 15 residues. Germline CDR1 is MNHEY and CDR2 is SVGAGI. CDR3 sequence (DNA): TGTGCCAGCGCGGCAGGGGGCAAAGGCACCGGGGAGCTGTTTTTT. Its protein is CASAAGGKGTGELFF.

V usage is TRBV5-5 and J usage is TRBJ1-3; no firm D call. V lost 1 base and J 2 bases, leaving 10 bases between the germline ends. There are 15 residues in the CDR3. The germline CDR1 and CDR2 sequences are SGHKS and YYEKEE (reference sequence). This chain's CDR3 is CASSLIVPPGNTIYF. CDR3 nucleotides: TGTGCCAGCAGCTTGATAGTACCGCCTGGAAACACCATATATTTT.

As DNA, the CDR3 is TGTGCCTGCCCCGCCGGGGGTATCACCGGGGAGCTGTTTTTT. It yields the protein CACPAGGITGELFF. V usage is TRBV30 and J usage is TRBJ2-2; a possible D gene is TRBD2 (6 bases). Trimming stripped 6 bases from V and 4 bases from J, with 15 bases between. This CDR3 comprises 14 residues. The V gene's germline CDR1 is GTSNPN and CDR2 SVGIG (reference sequence).

The J gene is TRBJ2-7, the V gene TRBV27, with 7 bases aligning to TRBD2. The CDR3 runs 11 residues. Germline V gene sequence: CDR1 MNHEY, CDR2 SMNVEV (reference sequence). The ends lost 9 bases at V and 12 bases at J; junction bases unmatched: 11. The CDR3 sequence is CASGLGSVWYF. Here the CDR3 DNA reads TGTGCCAGTGGACTAGGTTCTGTCTGGTACTTC.

The V and J genes are TRBV5-1 and TRBJ1-2; TRBD1 aligns across 9 bases. The CDR3 has 14 residues. The germline V gene has CDR1 SGHRS and CDR2 YFSETQ. V lost 4 bases to trimming and J lost 5 bases; unmatched junction nucleotides: 6. CDR3 nucleotide sequence: TGCGCCAGCAGCCCTGGACAGGGGCGGTATGGCTACACCTTC. This sequence encodes CASSPGQGRYGYTF.

This chain links TRBV19 with TRBJ1-5; D gene unclear. Trimming cost V 3 bases and J 7 bases, with 13 bases left between them. There are 14 residues in the CDR3. Per the germline V gene, CDR1 is LNHDA and CDR2 is SQIVND (reference sequence). In DNA form, the CDR3 reads TGTGCCAGTAGTATTTCTACAGCCCGGCAGCCCCAGCATTTT. The encoded protein is CASSISTARQPQHF.

Only one count was recorded for this clone. The genes are TRBV3-1 (or the pseudogene TRBV3-2) and TRBJ1-6; possible D gene TRBD1, 5 bases. CDR3 size: 14 residues. V dropped 5 bases and J dropped 14 bases, with 19 bases sitting between them. Germline assignment: CDR1 LGHDT and CDR2 YNNKEL (reference sequence). The CDR3 spells CASSLTDPSESLHF. The CDR3 coding sequence is TGTGCCAGCAGCTTGACAGATCCCTCCGAGTCCCTCCACTTT.

This rearrangement joins TRBV11-2 to TRBJ2-5, with D tentatively TRBD2 (6 bases). This CDR3 comprises 13 residues. Germline-derived CDR1 and CDR2 are SGHAT and FQNNGV. Trimming stripped 5 bases from V and 5 bases from J, with 12 bases between. In DNA, the CDR3 is TGTGCCAGCAGCCGGGGGAACGGGGAGACCCAGTACTTC. Protein product: CASSRGNGETQYF.

This clone occurred once. CDR3 region: CASSPRGGMNTEAFF. CDR3 nucleotide sequence: TGTGCCAGCAGTCCCCGGGGAGGGATGAACACTGAAGCTTTCTTT. V usage is TRBV28 and J usage is TRBJ1-1; D call uncertain. V gave up 5 bases and J gave up 0 bases, with 13 bases separating them. The germline gives CDR1 MDHEN, CDR2 SYDVKM. This CDR3 is 15 amino acids long.

This chain links TRBV6-4 with TRBJ1-5; D not resolved. CDR3 size: 15 residues. Germline CDR1 reads MRHNA; CDR2 reads SNTAGT. Trimming left V 6 bases short and J 1 base short, with 13 bases between. CDR3 region: CASRRGRASNQPQHF. As DNA, the CDR3 is TGTGCCAGCAGGCGCGGGAGGGCGAGCAATCAGCCCCAGCATTTT.

J is TRBJ1-5 and V is TRBV6-5, with D possibly being TRBD1 (6 bases). This CDR3 spans 15 amino acids. Germline CDR1 is MNHEY and CDR2 is SVGAGI. The V gene lost 6 bases and the J gene lost 0 bases, with 12 bases spanning the gap. CDR3 region: CASRPGHYSNQPQHF. The DNA for the CDR3 is TGTGCCAGCAGGCCGGGACATTATAGCAATCAGCCCCAGCATTTT.